This TCR beta chain was documented in a study of blood T cells in healthy people across ages (dated by TCRdb to 2013 to 2016). As for the study more broadly: In model experiments, template switching captured about one uniquely barcoded TCR beta cDNA molecule for every two T cells. The study measured age-related changes in TCR beta repertoire diversity using deep sequencing normalized with unique cDNA molecular identifiers. Donors were grouped into four age groups: young (average approximately 16 years), middle-aged (over 35), aged (approximately 67) and long-lived (over 80). Two additional independent replicas of 1 million unique cDNA reads from the same blood draw were analyzed for two donors (one aged 18 to 30 and one aged 80 or older). To avoid experimental bias, donors of different ages were randomly spread across the sequencing lanes.

What the study reported, not specific to this receptor: Because profiling used bulk unsorted PBMCs, naive and antigen-experienced compartments could not be compared conclusively. A strong correlation was found between observed TCR beta diversity and the percentage of naive T cells measured by flow cytometry. Compared with the aged group, more naive CD4+ T cells, fewer expanded clones and increased TCR diversity were shown by the long-lived group, suggesting age selection. Donor CMV infection status was unknown, potentially confounding age-related changes in expanded clonotypes. Observed TCR beta diversity per million T cells fell roughly linearly with age, and a significant reduction was already apparent by age around 36. Estimates of total diversity based on one million sequenced T cells were regarded as lower bounds and as underestimates.

The 39 donors, aged about 6 to 95 years, were systemically healthy Caucasian individuals from Russia. Roughly 10 milliliters of peripheral blood were drawn from each donor into EDTA-treated Vacutainer tubes. Ficoll-Paque density-gradient centrifugation was used to isolate PBMCs, with at least 6.5 million obtained per sample. Total RNA, at least 5 micrograms per sample, was extracted from PBMCs with Trizol reagent. The percentages of naive CD45RAhigh/CD27high T cells were determined by flow cytometry on a PBMC aliquot from every donor. There are a few counts of this clonotype. Its antigen is currently not known. Base qualities are not at hand, and no much larger clone is one base apart. The CDR3 sequence holds 13 residues, the cysteine and phenylalanine included. Left in the record is the CDR3 DNA by itself, 39 bases read in frame from the first base. CDR1 SQVTM and CDR2 ANQGSEA were looked up in the germline V gene. Relative to germline, V is 6 bases shorter and J is 1 base shorter, with 12 bases between their ends.

The library relied on 5' RACE. Sequencing took place on an Illumina HiSeq 2500. A second PCR of about 6 to 12 cycles was run with a J-beta primer mix and a sample-barcoded 5' primer. Each TCR beta cDNA molecule received a unique molecular identifier from a template-switch 5' adaptor carrying 12 random nucleotides. At least 2.5 million CDR3-containing paired-end reads were obtained from each sample. First-strand cDNA was synthesized from all RNA with the Mint cDNA synthesis kit, primed by a TRBC-specific oligonucleotide. Following uracil-DNA glycosylase treatment, all cDNA underwent a first 18-cycle PCR with the universal primers M1SS and BC2_uni_R. The original methods were these. For normalization, 1 million high-quality reads were randomly selected from each sample, with every read carrying a distinct molecular identifier. Instead of being binned into consensus sequences, reads that shared molecular identifiers were thrown out. CDR3 identification, clonotype clustering and error correction used MiTCR with a Q25 quality threshold and the strictest error-elimination algorithm. Lower-bound total TCR beta diversity was estimated with a nonparametric unseen species model using Euler transformation. TCRdb reprocessing: public reads trimmed at Q25 with fastp, clones called with MiXCR, in-frame beta chains kept. When rows share a CDR3 protein, they turn into one entry using the most common DNA and genes. These V and J calls originate from TCRdb's pipeline instead of the authors' own analysis. Present in this sample are approximately 1.5 million distinct CDR3 sequences, around 40% of which were seen just once. Clones ranked in the top ten supply less than 5% of the sample.

The rearranged chain carries TRBV29-1 and TRBJ1-1; the D gene is possibly TRBD1, with 6 bases matching. The TCR comes from a woman younger than 30 in good health. Sequencing used blood. The sequence in DNA is TGCAGCGTGCAGGGGTTGGGGAACACTGAAGCTTTCTTT. Its protein reads: CSVQGLGNTEAFF.